The sequence of this TCR beta chain was determined in a study of identical twins. Findings of the study overall: Models underestimated out-of-frame TCR alpha sharing in monozygotic twins.

TCRdb fed the 5' RACE reads into MiXCR, producing one record per CDR3 protein. Altogether some 1,700,000 distinct CDR3 sequences are present, around 29% being singletons, with the ten largest covering approximately 0.25%. This clonotype has more than one count but fewer than ten. The antigen is not known. The receptor was isolated from a newborn girl in good health. The specimen was cord blood.

This CDR3 is CATDRAGAEAFF. The DNA of the CDR3 is TGTGCCACCGACAGGGCGGGGGCTGAAGCTTTCTTT. This chain connects TRBV24-1 to TRBJ1-1; 7 bases align to TRBD1. Germline CDR1 and CDR2: KGHDR and SFDVKD. The CDR3 has 12 residues. The ends lost 9 bases at V and 6 bases at J; junction bases unmatched: 6.